Listed here are 31 T cell receptor beta chains from one sample, sequenced in a study of blood T cell repertoires in COVID-19. Generated by immunoSEQ multiplex PCR, the TCRdb table keeps only in-frame clones and is missing some. The sample lists approximately 140,000 clones; 70% to 80% were seen once. Sequences were obtained from peripheral blood. The receptor set was obtained from a man in his fifties or sixties with acute or convalescent COVID-19.

The rearrangement links TRBV5-4 to TRBJ2-5; unclear D gene. The CDR3 totals 13 residues. Trimming left V 1 base short and J 5 bases short, with 9 bases between. The germline V gene has CDR1 SGHNT and CDR2 YYREEE (reference sequence). For the CDR3, the DNA is TGTGCCAGCAGCTTGCCAGGATGGGAGACCCAGTACTTC. Translated: CASSLPGWETQYF.

The chain couples TRBV7-9 to TRBJ2-3; TRBD2 matches 10 bases. V gave up 5 bases and J gave up 8 bases; unmatched junction bases: 13. The V gene's germline CDR1 is SEHNR and CDR2 FQNEAQ (reference sequence). This CDR3 is built from 16 residues. CDR3 loop: CASSKGSGGAVGTQYF. Here the CDR3 DNA reads TGTGCCAGCAGCAAAGGAAGCGGGGGGGCTGTTGGTACGCAGTATTTT.

The V and J genes are TRBV19 and TRBJ2-3, with a possible D match to TRBD1 (5 bases). The CDR3 sequence is 16 residues long. From germline, CDR1 is LNHDA and CDR2 SQIVND (reference sequence). Trimming stripped 5 bases from V and 0 bases from J, with 15 bases between. The CDR3 region has the DNA TGTGCCAGTAGTTTCGACAGCAGAACTAGCACAGATACGCAGTATTTT. Its protein product is CASSFDSRTSTDTQYF.

The chain combines TRBV3-1 (or the pseudogene TRBV3-2) with TRBJ2-5; 7 positions match TRBD1. The trim removed 4 bases at V and 5 bases at J, leaving 10 bases unmatched. Germline CDR1 reads LGHDT; CDR2 reads YNNKEL (reference sequence). The CDR3 spans 15 residues. The CDR3 DNA reads TGTGCCAGCAGCCCCGATAAGGGGGCCTGGGAGACCCAGTACTTC. Residues: CASSPDKGAWETQYF.

The rearrangement links TRBV3-1 (or the pseudogene TRBV3-2) to TRBJ1-1; TRBD1 matches at 8 bases. Losses at the gene ends were 3 bases for V and 5 bases for J; bases not matched to a gene: 8. The germline V gene encodes CDR1 LGHDT and CDR2 YNNKEL (reference sequence). The CDR3 has 15 amino acids. The CDR3 spells CASSQGTGGRTEAFF. The CDR3 bases are TGTGCCAGCAGCCAGGGCACAGGGGGGAGGACTGAAGCTTTCTTT.

The rearrangement links TRBV9 to TRBJ2-5, with D possibly matching TRBD2 (7 bases). This CDR3 has 15 amino acids. Germline lookup yields CDR1 SGDLS and CDR2 YYNGEE. Trimming stripped 4 bases from V and 5 bases from J, with 18 bases between. The CDR3 sequence is CASSPLWGGGETQYF. The DNA for the CDR3 is TGTGCCAGCAGCCCCCTGTGGGGGGGCGGGGAGACCCAGTACTTC.

V usage is TRBV11-2 and J usage is TRBJ2-1; TRBD2 aligns across 11 bases. The V and J ends lost 3 bases and 2 bases, in that order; junction bases with no gene match: 6. This CDR3 contains 17 residues. Germline V gene sequence: CDR1 SGHAT, CDR2 FQNNGV. The CDR3 bases are TGTGCCAGCAGCTTTAGGCCTAGCGGGGGGACCTACAATGAGCAGTTCTTC. Encoded protein: CASSFRPSGGTYNEQFF.

CDR3 DNA: TGTGCCAGCAGCTTAGGACGACGGGGGGGTTTCAATGAGCAGTTCTTC. It translates to CASSLGRRGGFNEQFF. The rearrangement joins TRBV7-2 to TRBJ2-1; TRBD2 aligns across 8 bases. Germline loops: CDR1 SGHTA, CDR2 FQGNSA. The length of the CDR3 is 16 residues. J gave up 6 bases and V 1 base, and 8 bases lay outside the gene matches. Based on the CDR3 plus reference TRBV7-2 and TRBJ2-1, the full variable domain is GAGVSQSPSNKVTEKGKDVELRCDPISGHTALYWYRQSLGQGLEFLIYFQGNSAPDKSGLPSDRFSAERTGGSVSTLTIQRTQQEDSAVYLCASSLGRRGGFNEQFFGPGTRLTVL.

The chain joins TRBV6-1 to TRBJ1-5; D is uncertain. The V end was cut by 1 base, the J end by 4 bases, with 11 bases between. CDR1 MNHNS and CDR2 SASEGT come from the germline V gene. The length of the CDR3 is 15 residues. In nucleotides, the CDR3 is TGTGCCAGCAGTGAAGTCGGTCGGGAAAATCAGCCCCAGCATTTT. This gives the protein CASSEVGRENQPQHF.

This clone was counted between two and nine times. The genes are TRBV7-8 and TRBJ2-1, with 10 bases identical to TRBD1. The V gene end was trimmed by 4 bases and the J gene end by 0 bases; junction bases not matched to a gene: 3. The CDR3 spans 16 residues. CDR1 is SGHVS, CDR2 FQNEAQ, per germline. CDR3 DNA sequence: TGTGCCAGCAGCTCCGACAGGGGGCTCTCCTACAATGAGCAGTTCTTC. This codes for CASSSDRGLSYNEQFF.

This chain joins TRBV19 and TRBJ2-1; TRBD1 aligns across 9 bases. Germline values: CDR1 LNHDA, CDR2 SQIVND (reference sequence). There are 17 residues in the CDR3. V lost 4 bases and J lost 0; bases outside the gene matches: 7. CDR3: CASSRLGQGRSYNEQFF. In DNA form, the CDR3 reads TGTGCCAGTAGTAGACTAGGACAGGGGCGCTCCTACAATGAGCAGTTCTTC.

The chain combines TRBV28 with TRBJ1-4, with D hard to call. CDR3 size: 10 residues. With 10 bases removed from V and 6 bases from J, the gap between germline ends came to 6 bases. The germline V gene has CDR1 MDHEN and CDR2 SYDVKM. The CDR3 loop reads CATEHEKLFF. The CDR3 bases are TGTGCCACTGAGCATGAAAAACTGTTTTTT.

There are a few counts of this clone. At the DNA level, this CDR3 is encoded by other sequences in the same sample as well. The chain links TRBV29-1 to TRBJ1-3, with a possible D match to TRBD1 (6 bases). Germline loops: CDR1 SQVTM, CDR2 ANQGSEA. CDR3 size: 13 residues. Trimming took off 1 base at V and 3 bases at J, with 7 bases between the two ends. The CDR3 nucleotides are TGCAGCGTTGAAGGGGGGCTTGGAAACACCATATATTTT. Amino acids: CSVEGGLGNTIYF.

The J gene is TRBJ2-7, the V gene TRBV28; 8 positions agree with TRBD2. Trimming at V came to 8 bases and at J to 2 bases, leaving 26 bases not matched to a gene. The CDR3 sequence is 20 residues long. Germline-derived CDR1 and CDR2 are MDHEN and SYDVKM. Here the CDR3 reads CASWLGGLWGGGPMTYEQYF. Written as DNA, the CDR3 is TGTGCCAGCTGGTTGGGCGGGCTGTGGGGCGGGGGGCCCATGACCTACGAGCAGTACTTC.

The table lists this clone with a few counts. J is TRBJ1-2 and V is TRBV5-4; 7 bases match TRBD1. Trimming cost V 4 bases and J 7 bases; bases outside gene matches: 13. CDR3 length: 15 amino acids. CDR1 is SGHNT and CDR2 is YYREEE in the germline V gene (reference sequence). CDR3 nucleotides: TGTGCCAGCAGCCCGAAAACAGGGGTGCAGGCTGGCTACACCTTC. Amino acid sequence: CASSPKTGVQAGYTF.

This chain uses TRBV5-1 with TRBJ2-3, with TRBD1 matching 8 bases. This CDR3 contains 16 residues. Trimming at V came to 4 bases and at J to 0 bases, leaving 7 bases not matched to a gene. Germline V gene sequence: CDR1 SGHRS, CDR2 YFSETQ. The CDR3 loop reads CASSPGTGPSTDTQYF. CDR3 nucleotides: TGCGCCAGCAGCCCGGGGACAGGCCCAAGCACAGATACGCAGTATTTT.

V and J are TRBV4-1 and TRBJ2-7; a possible D gene is TRBD2 (7 bases). V was clipped by 1 base and J by 2 bases, with 15 bases between them. The CDR3 consists of 16 residues. The germline CDR1 and CDR2 sequences are MGHRA and YSYEKL. The CDR3 sequence is CASSQGGGRRAYEQYF. The CDR3 DNA follows: TGCGCCAGCAGCCAAGGGGGGGGCAGGCGGGCCTACGAGCAGTACTTC.

This clone was observed once. The chain is built from TRBV7-6 and TRBJ2-5; D is undetermined. CDR3 length: 14 residues. V was cut by 5 bases and J by 4 bases, with 14 bases left in between. Germline V gives CDR1 SGHVS, CDR2 FNYEAQ. Here the CDR3 reads CASSRSDMGETQYF. CDR3 sequence (DNA): TGTGCCAGCAGCCGCTCCGACATGGGAGAGACCCAGTACTTC.

The chain recombines TRBV14 with TRBJ2-1, with D perhaps matching TRBD1 (6 bases). This CDR3 is built from 14 residues. V was shortened by 10 bases and J by 0 bases, with 13 bases between the two germline ends. CDR1 is SGHDN, CDR2 FVKESK, per germline. The CDR3 reads CATQGTSSYNEQFF. DNA for the CDR3: TGTGCCACCCAGGGGACGAGCTCCTACAATGAGCAGTTCTTC.

The rearrangement uses TRBV24-1 and TRBJ2-1; 10 positions agree with TRBD1. In germline, CDR1 is KGHDR, CDR2 SFDVKD. This CDR3 spans 15 amino acids. V dropped 5 bases and J dropped 10; count of bases not matched to a gene: 10. CDR3 loop: CATSAGTGEAGEQFF. The DNA of the CDR3 is TGTGCCACCAGTGCCGGGACAGGGGAGGCAGGGGAGCAGTTCTTC.

The chain is built from TRBV11-3 and TRBJ2-1; D is possibly TRBD2 (6 bases). From germline, CDR1 is SGHNT and CDR2 YENEEA. V lost 5 bases, J lost 0 bases, and 11 bases lay in between. The CDR3 has 15 residues. CDR3 sequence: CASSTRDSSYNEQFF. The CDR3 nucleotides are TGTGCCAGCAGCACCCGGGACTCCTCCTACAATGAGCAGTTCTTC.

The gene calls are TRBV6-6 and TRBJ1-5; TRBD1 aligns across 8 bases. The CDR3 has 14 residues. The germline CDR1 and CDR2 sequences are MNHNY and SVGAGI (reference sequence). Losses at the gene ends were 2 bases for V and 4 bases for J; bases not matched to a gene: 1. This CDR3 reads CASSYGQGNQPQHF. The DNA of the CDR3 is TGTGCCAGCAGTTACGGACAGGGTAATCAGCCCCAGCATTTT.

The genes are TRBV5-1 and TRBJ2-1, with D perhaps matching TRBD2 (5 bases). V lost 4 bases to trimming and J lost 2 bases, with 13 bases between them. There are 15 residues in the CDR3. From germline, CDR1 is SGHRS and CDR2 YFSETQ. As DNA, the CDR3 is TGCGCCAGCAGCGGGCCGGGGTTTCCCTACAATGAGCAGTTCTTC. Its translation is CASSGPGFPYNEQFF.

Here the CDR3 reads CASSLPQGNTIYF. The DNA for the CDR3 is TGTGCCAGCAGCTTACCCCAAGGAAACACCATATATTTT. The rearrangement joins TRBV7-8 to TRBJ1-3; D is unclear. The CDR3 contains 13 residues. Germline CDR1 is SGHVS and CDR2 is FQNEAQ. The V end was cut by 2 bases, the J end by 4 bases, with 6 bases between.

The rearrangement links TRBV5-4 to TRBJ2-5, with D tentatively TRBD2 (7 bases). V shed 0 bases and J shed 1 base, with 10 bases lying between them. Germline lookup yields CDR1 SGHNT and CDR2 YYREEE (reference sequence). The CDR3 runs to 15 residues. Here the CDR3 DNA reads TGTGCCAGCAGCTTGGTGGGGGGGCCCCAAGAGACCCAGTACTTC. Its translation: CASSLVGGPQETQYF.

V is TRBV5-6 and J is TRBJ1-2; 9 nucleotides line up with TRBD1. In germline, CDR1 is SGHDT, CDR2 YYEEEE. CDR3 length: 15 amino acids. Losses at the gene ends were 5 bases for V and 4 bases for J; bases not matched to a gene: 9. The CDR3 loop reads CASRPPGQGGYGYTF. The CDR3 DNA follows: TGTGCCAGCAGGCCTCCGGGACAGGGAGGCTATGGCTACACCTTC.

The rearrangement uses TRBV7-6 and TRBJ1-2, with 8 bases lining up with TRBD1. V shed 5 bases, J shed 4 bases, and the junction held 3 bases outside the gene matches. The CDR3 has 13 residues. Germline-derived CDR1 and CDR2 are SGHVS and FNYEAQ. CDR3 in DNA: TGTGCCAGCAGCCCGGGACAGGCCTATGGCTACACCTTC. This encodes CASSPGQAYGYTF. Filled out from reference TRBV7-6 and TRBJ1-2, the complete variable domain reads GAGVSQSPRYKVTKRGQDVALRCDPISGHVSLYWYRQALGQGPEFLTYFNYEAQQDKSGLPNDRFSAERPEGSISTLTIQRTEQRDSAMYRCASSPGQAYGYTFGSGTRLTVV.

This clone was found a few times. The genes are TRBV4-2 and TRBJ2-1, with 9 nucleotides matching TRBD2. The J segment lost 7 bases and the V segment lost 0 bases, leaving 10 bases of the junction unmatched. The CDR3 has 17 residues. The germline gives CDR1 LGHNA, CDR2 YNFKEQ. CDR3 region: CASSQDWGRGGRNEQFF. CDR3 coding DNA: TGTGCCAGCAGCCAAGATTGGGGGCGGGGGGGTAGGAATGAGCAGTTCTTC.

The genes are TRBV5-1 and TRBJ1-2; 7 bases match TRBD1. The CDR3 is made up of 15 amino acids. Trimming at V came to 4 bases and at J to 0 bases, leaving 6 bases not matched to a gene. The germline V gene encodes CDR1 SGHRS and CDR2 YFSETQ. DNA for the CDR3: TGCGCCAGCAGCGGGGACAGTCTCTCTAACTATGGCTACACCTTC. Translating gives CASSGDSLSNYGYTF.

The chain joins TRBV6-5 to TRBJ1-5; tentatively, D is TRBD1 (5 bases). Trimming cost V 2 bases and J 3 bases, with 11 bases left between them. CDR1 and CDR2 (germline): MNHEY, SVGAGI. This CDR3 contains 15 residues. CDR3 loop: CASSYGAGLNQPQHF. For the CDR3, the DNA is TGTGCCAGCAGTTACGGGGCAGGCCTCAATCAGCCCCAGCATTTT.

This sequence joins TRBV4-2 and TRBJ2-2, with no clear D. Germline V gives CDR1 LGHNA, CDR2 YNFKEQ. V lost 4 bases and J 4 bases, leaving 16 bases between the germline ends. This CDR3 comprises 16 residues. CDR3 sequence reads: CASSRSSNSGTGELFF. CDR3 nucleotides: TGTGCCAGCAGCCGGTCTAGTAATTCGGGCACCGGGGAGCTGTTTTTT.